This T cell receptor beta chain stems from a study of PD-L1 blockade in urothelial cancer. Study at large: The median number of T cells present in blood samples was about 140,000.

CDR3 length: 15 residues. CDR1 is SGHRS, CDR2 YFSETQ, per germline. V was pared by 6 bases and J by 3 bases, with 8 bases of the junction left unmatched. Clones were sequenced by immunoSEQ multiplex PCR, and TCRdb holds only the in-frame ones, with some missing. The sample lists 49,000 or so clones; approximately 85% were seen once. The time point: pretreatment peripheral blood. The receptor's source is an older man with urothelial cancer. The sample in question was PBMCs, obtained around atezolizumab (anti-PD-L1) treatment. The V and J genes are TRBV5-1 and TRBJ2-2, with 7 nucleotides matching TRBD1. The CDR3 DNA is TGCGCCAGCAATCGGATAGGGGGCGACACCGGGGAGCTGTTTTTT. This gives the protein CASNRIGGDTGELFF.